The rows below give T cell receptor beta chains drawn from one sample of a study of vaccination and CD4 T cells after COVID-19. Which antigens these TCRs recognize remains unknown. MiXCR, applied by TCRdb to the PCR reads, yields one record per CDR3 protein. Of about 20,000 distinct CDR3 sequences in the sample, 45% to 70% were seen once. Sequences were obtained from CD4+ T cells from blood, cultured in vitro. Every receptor here comes from a human donor who had recovered from COVID-19. The CDR3 runs from the conserved cysteine through the conserved F or W. The D gene is left open where the match is weak. Where a row states a size, it is once, few, many or the class of an expanded clone; other rows omit it.

TRBV20-1,TRBJ2-3,-,TRBD2,TGCAGTGCTCCATTGACTAGCGGGAGCACAGATACGCAGTATTTT,CSAPLTSGSTDTQYF
TRBV7-9,TRBJ1-6,few,-,TGTGCCAGCAGCGTAAAAGTACTTTCACCCCTCCACTTT,CASSVKVLSPLHF
TRBV2,TRBJ2-7,-,TRBD2,TGTGCCAGCAGTGAATCTAGCGGGAGTACCTATAAGCAGTACTTC,CASSESSGSTYKQYF
TRBV11-2,TRBJ1-1,-,TRBD1,TGTGCCAGCAGCTTAGGTGGGACAGGGGGATCGGGAGCTTTCTTT,CASSLGGTGGSGAFF
TRBV12-3/TRBV12-4,TRBJ2-1,-,TRBD2,TGTGCCAGCAGGCCAAGCGGGGGGAATGAGCAGTTCTTC,CASRPSGGNEQFF
TRBV7-2,TRBJ1-1,-,-,TGTGCCAGCAGCTTAAGACAGAACACTGAAGCTTTCTTT,CASSLRQNTEAFF
TRBV12-3/TRBV12-4,TRBJ1-5,-,-,TGTGCCAGCAGTTTTTCCAGAGGAAATAGCAATCAGCCCCAGCATTTT,CASSFSRGNSNQPQHF
TRBV4-1,TRBJ2-7,-,-,TGCGCCAGCAGCCAAGATCAGGCCTCCTACGAGCAGTACTTC,CASSQDQASYEQYF
TRBV20-1,TRBJ1-1,once,-,TGCAGTGCCGGGGAGACTGAAGCTTTCTTT,CSAGETEAFF
TRBV19,TRBJ2-7,-,TRBD1,TGTGCCAGTAGTGGTCAGGACAGGTCCGTCGAGCAGTACTTC,CASSGQDRSVEQYF
TRBV6-2/TRBV6-3,TRBJ1-2,few,TRBD1,TGTGCCAGCAGCCCCCCAGGGGGCTATGGCTACACCTTC,CASSPPGGYGYTF
TRBV2,TRBJ2-5,-,-,TGTGCCAGCAGGGCGGGCAGCCCCCTGAGACGAGGGGAGACCCAGTACTTC,CASRAGSPLRRGETQYF
TRBV11-2,TRBJ1-2,-,TRBD1,TGTGCCAGCAGCCCTCAAGCCTCCGGGACAGACTATGGCTACACCTTC,CASSPQASGTDYGYTF
TRBV6-5,TRBJ1-6,few,-,TGTGCCAGCAGTTACTCGAAACAGGGTGGGAATTCACCCCTCCACTTT,CASSYSKQGGNSPLHF
TRBV6-5,TRBJ1-1,-,-,TGTGCCAGCAGTTACGTAGTCCGTGGATCGGGAGCTTTCTTT,CASSYVVRGSGAFF
TRBV11-2,TRBJ1-2,-,TRBD1,TGTGCCAGCAGGCGTAGGACAGGGGGTGGCTACACCTTC,CASRRRTGGGYTF
TRBV6-1,TRBJ2-7,-,TRBD2,TGTGCCAGCAGCGGACTAGCGGGAGCATCCTACGAGCAGTACTTC,CASSGLAGASYEQYF
TRBV20-1,TRBJ1-5,few,-,TGCAGTGCTAGAGGCCGGTCCGGCAATCAGCCCCAGCATTTT,CSARGRSGNQPQHF
TRBV7-8,TRBJ1-2,few,-,TGTGCCAGCAGCTTACTTACAGGGAGCTATGGCTACACCTTC,CASSLLTGSYGYTF
TRBV6-1,TRBJ2-1,once,TRBD2,TGTGCCAGCAGTGAATGGGAGGGTGGTTCATCGAATGAGCAGTTCTTC,CASSEWEGGSSNEQFF
TRBV4-2,TRBJ2-5,-,-,TGTGCCAGCAGCCAAGGAACTAGCCGAGAGACCCAGTACTTC,CASSQGTSRETQYF
TRBV6-2/TRBV6-3,TRBJ2-1,-,TRBD2,TGTGCCAGCAGGGGGACTAGCGGGACCTACAATGAGCAGTTCTTC,CASRGTSGTYNEQFF
TRBV7-3,TRBJ1-1,-,-,TGTGCCAGCAGCTTGACAGGGAACACTGAAGCTTTCTTT,CASSLTGNTEAFF
TRBV11-3,TRBJ1-1,-,-,TGTGCCAGCAGCAACAGGGTGGGGAACACTGAAGCTTTCTTT,CASSNRVGNTEAFF
TRBV27,TRBJ2-1,-,-,TGTGCCAGCAGTCGCAACAATGAGCAGTTCTTC,CASSRNNEQFF
TRBV15,TRBJ2-2,-,TRBD2,TGTGCCACCAGCAGAGATCGGCTAGCGGGAAACACCGGGGAGCTGTTTTTT,CATSRDRLAGNTGELFF
TRBV10-3,TRBJ2-1,few,TRBD2,TGTGCCATCAGTGATATGGCTAGCGGGGGGGATGAGCAGTTCTTC,CAISDMASGGDEQFF